A single T cell receptor beta chain is shown here with its context. This clonotype was counted only a few times. No cognate antigen has been identified for it. No quality values exist for individual bases; no much larger clone is one base distant. According to the germline V gene (reference sequence), CDR1 reads DFQATT and CDR2 reads SNEGSKA. The CDR3 contains 17 residues, cysteine and phenylalanine counted. Only CDR3 DNA remains: 51 bases, in frame from the first base. Here V drops 2 bases and J drops 2 bases, and the junction holds 5 bases not matched to any gene. In the paper's terms, the treatment or condition label means: live attenuated yellow fever vaccine strain. Two biological replicates of bulk PBMCs were collected at each blood-draw timepoint. A standard Ficoll-Paque protocol was used to isolate PBMCs from peripheral blood. TriZol was used to extract RNA from bulk PBMCs, CD4 and CD8 fractions, and dextramer-positive and dextramer-negative fractions.

TCR cDNA was synthesized by 5'RACE template switching, which introduced a universal primer site and unique molecular identifiers. cDNA synthesis was primed from both the TCR alpha and TCR beta constant segments. Libraries were amplified in two PCR steps, with sample barcodes and sequencing adapters added in the second step. Sequencing of the libraries was done on either Illumina HiSeq 2500 (2x100 bp) or NovaSeq (2x150 bp). From the authors' description of their analysis: MIGEC handled demultiplexing of reads and collapsing into UMI consensus sequences, while MiXCR performed V(D)J alignment. Using edgeR on replicate PBMC samples, clonotypes were called vaccine-responding if FDR was below 0.01 and the log2 fold change was above 5 up to day 15. Bulk clonotypes were assigned CD4 or CD8 identity according to which sequenced CD4 or CD8 repertoire held them at higher abundance. Using fastp trimming at Q25 and MiXCR clonotype assembly, TCRdb reanalyzed the public sequencing data and kept in-frame beta chains. Every CDR3 protein is listed once, alongside the most common genes and DNA of its rows. Clone size and V and J calls follow TCRdb, not the original study. The sample table records approximately 510,000 distinct CDR3 sequences; less than 25% of these occur just once. Approximately 16% of the sample goes to the ten largest clones.

The sample is drawn from a study of T cells after yellow fever vaccination (dated by TCRdb to the late 2010s). General notes on the study: The SMART-Seq v4 Ultra Low Input RNA kit was used to prepare libraries from fractions with low cell numbers. The cohort comprised two healthy male donors, one aged 18 to 30 and one aged 30 to 40 years. To track T-cell clones before and after primary and booster YFV17D yellow fever vaccination, bulk TCR alpha and beta repertoires were sequenced longitudinally. Blood samples were taken at several timepoints before and after primary and secondary immunization, and bulk PBMC replicates and cell subsets were isolated. What the research found in general, with its limitations: Compared with the primary T-cell response, the secondary T-cell response was faster but weaker, reaching its peak on day 5 rather than on day 15. A small fraction of clonotypes showed up in both the CD4 and CD8 compartments, probably as a result of convergent recombination. Most clones expanded after primary vaccination were re-detected after the booster (around 96% of CD4 and around 88% of CD8), suggesting broad memory maintenance. Because the study included only two donors, the extent to which the findings can be generalized is limited. Because abundant contaminating clonotypes from the bulk population could be contained in FACS-sorted repertoires, computational filtering was required.

The sequence derives from a young man who received the YFV17D yellow fever vaccine. Source: PBMCs, taken about 20 days after the first yellow fever vaccination. Rearrangement joined TRBV20-1 to TRBJ2-2; 13 of the junction bases match TRBD2. The nucleotide sequence is TGCAGTGCTAGAAGACTAGCGGGGGGCCCTAACACCGGGGAGCTGTTTTTT. Translated, this is CSARRLAGGPNTGELFF.